The T cell receptor beta chain described here comes from a study of cytomegalovirus exposure and HLA in healthy donors. General study findings and limits: Cytomegalovirus-associated TCR beta chains were listed, numbering under 200. Certain sequence variants were highly shared and formed a cluster, and this cluster was likely a sequencing artifact. Clonal expansion, a later analysis showed, was greater in HLA-associated TCR beta chains than in equally common others.

As for this clone: Its target is not known.

Vbeta (60) and Jbeta (13) primers were used in the PCR. Generated by immunoSEQ multiplex PCR, the TCRdb table keeps only in-frame clones and is missing some. Here the sample spans some 190,000 clones, just under 80% being singletons. Germline CDR1 and CDR2: SNHLY and FYNNEI. The CDR3 is made up of 15 amino acids. V shed 7 bases and J 5 bases; nucleotides not matched to a gene: 11. At sampling all donors were nominally healthy, likely with unrecorded immune exposures. The sequenced sample consisted of PBMCs. This sequence was found in a woman aged 25-40 years in good health and CMV-seronegative. V gene TRBV2 combines with J gene TRBJ2-3; the match to TRBD2 covers 8 bases. The CDR3 DNA reads TGTGCCAGCACCGACCCCGGGCGGGGGGTAGATACGCAGTATTTT. It yields the protein CASTDPGRGVDTQYF.